The clone carrying this T cell receptor (beta chain) was observed once. Its target is not known. The data derive from a study of PD-L1 blockade in urothelial cancer. Study-wide background: From 0 to 3 prior chemotherapy regimens had been given to the patients. Analyzed time points were 3 weeks (second dose) and 6 weeks after therapy began. Peripheral blood specimens exhibited a median yield of about 140,000 T cells.

Noted time point: pretreatment peripheral blood. Study outcomes and limitations: It was durable-benefit patients whose tumor-associated blood clones expanded more at 3 weeks.

V gave up 5 bases and J gave up 5 bases, with 16 bases separating them. The CDR3 extends over 14 amino acids. Germline CDR1 and CDR2: SGHTA and FQGNSA. Sequencing was performed with immunoSEQ multiplex PCR; in TCRdb, only in-frame clones are kept and a portion is missing. The sample includes under 80,000 clones, 81% of them seen just once. The receptor's source is a man between 65 and 85 years old with urothelial cancer. This sequence joins TRBV7-2 and TRBJ2-7; possibly TRBD1 for D (6 bases). Material: PBMCs, obtained around atezolizumab (anti-PD-L1) treatment. As DNA, the CDR3 is TGTGCCAGCAGCCACTCACAGGGAACCCACGAGCAGTACTTC. Protein product: CASSHSQGTHEQYF.